A selection of T cell receptor beta chains follows, all from one sample in a study of cytomegalovirus exposure and HLA in healthy donors. Method: immunoSEQ multiplex PCR; TCRdb's copy keeps in-frame clones and lacks some. The sample includes hundreds of thousands of clones, 70% to 90% of them seen just once. Sequences were obtained from PBMCs. These receptors originate from a woman under 30 in good health and CMV-seronegative. Each CDR3 is given with its conserved first and last residue. D genes are given only for firm matches. Clone size is given for some rows only: seen once, a few or many times, or a class if the clone is expanded.

J,size,V,D,DNA,CDR3
TRBJ1-2,-,TRBV21-1,-,TGTGCCAGCAGCAAAGTAGGCGGTTTCCCCGACTATGGCTACACCTTC,CASSKVGGFPDYGYTF
TRBJ2-5,-,TRBV5-4,-,TGTGCCAGCAGCTTGGAGGTTAGCGCTCAAGAGACCCAGTACTTC,CASSLEVSAQETQYF
TRBJ2-7,-,TRBV27,-,TGTGCCAGCAGCGTATCTACAGGGAGCGAGCAGTACTTC,CASSVSTGSEQYF
TRBJ2-5,-,TRBV4-2,TRBD2,TGTGCCAGCAGCCAAGACACTACGGGGGGGATTGATGAGACCCAGTACTTC,CASSQDTTGGIDETQYF
TRBJ1-2,-,TRBV15,-,TGTGCCACCAGCAGAGATAAAGTGGCAGGGAATGGCTACACCTTC,CATSRDKVAGNGYTF
TRBJ2-3,-,TRBV4-2,-,TGTGCCAGCAGCCCAGAAAAGGACATAGATACGCAGTATTTT,CASSPEKDIDTQYF
TRBJ2-1,-,TRBV2,-,TGTGCCAGCAGTGTGGACTCACACAATGAGCAGTTCTTC,CASSVDSHNEQFF
TRBJ1-1,-,TRBV4-1,-,TGCGCCAGCAGCCAAGTCATGGCAGGGGCCGGTCACTCCCGGCCCGAAGCTTTCTTT,CASSQVMAGAGHSRPEAFF
TRBJ2-3,few,TRBV7-8,-,TGTGCCAGCAGGGCCAGCACAGATACGCAGTATTTT,CASRASTDTQYF
TRBJ2-7,-,TRBV27,TRBD2,TGTGCCAGCAGGACGGGGGGATTTGACTGGCGGGGGAGCTCCTACGAGCAGTACTTC,CASRTGGFDWRGSSYEQYF
TRBJ2-3,-,TRBV6-1,TRBD2,TGTGCCAGCAGTGAAATACTAGCGGGGTTAATAGATACGCAGTATTTT,CASSEILAGLIDTQYF
TRBJ2-7,-,TRBV5-1,TRBD2,TGCGCCAGCAGCTCAGGCGGGGAGGGCTACGAGCAGTACTTC,CASSSGGEGYEQYF
TRBJ2-3,-,TRBV2,-,TGTGCCAGCAGTGTCCAGCGGGGCACAGATACGCAGTATTTT,CASSVQRGTDTQYF
TRBJ1-2,-,TRBV27,TRBD1,TGTGCCAGCAGCCCAATCGGACAGGGGGCGCGTAACGGCTACACCTTC,CASSPIGQGARNGYTF
TRBJ2-6,-,TRBV15,-,TGTGCCACCAGCAGAGACAGGGCCGCAGGGGCCAACGTCCTGACTTTC,CATSRDRAAGANVLTF
TRBJ2-1,few,TRBV6-1,TRBD2,TGTGCCAGCAGTGAAGCGGCGGGGGTACCTTACAATGAGCAGTTCTTC,CASSEAAGVPYNEQFF
TRBJ1-5,-,TRBV2,-,TGTGCCAGCAGTGCAGTTTTTAGCAATCAGCCCCAGCATTTT,CASSAVFSNQPQHF
TRBJ2-7,-,TRBV7-9,-,TGTTCCAGCAGCTTAGAGTCAGACAGGAATAACTACGAGCAGTACTTC,CSSSLESDRNNYEQYF
TRBJ2-1,-,TRBV14,TRBD2,TGTGCCAGCAGCCCTGGAGCGGGGGGATACAATGAGCAGTTCTTC,CASSPGAGGYNEQFF
TRBJ2-1,-,TRBV7-2,TRBD2,TGTGCCAGCAGCTTACGCGGGGGGGGAGGACAGTACAATGAGCAGTTCTTC,CASSLRGGGGQYNEQFF
TRBJ2-7,-,TRBV27,-,TGTGCCAGCAGTTTCGAGCCAGGGGGGCGGTACGAGCAGTACTTC,CASSFEPGGRYEQYF
TRBJ1-2,-,TRBV25-1,TRBD1,TGTGCCAGCAGTGAGTCCCGGACAGGGTTTGTGTCGGGCTACACCTTC,CASSESRTGFVSGYTF
TRBJ2-7,few,TRBV9,-,TGTGCCAGCAGCGTGGGGGGGCCGGGTGGGTTCTACGAGCAGTACTTC,CASSVGGPGGFYEQYF
TRBJ2-3,-,TRBV11-2,-,TGTGCCAGCAATTCATTGGGGCTGACTCAAGCGCAGTATTTT,CASNSLGLTQAQYF
TRBJ2-1,-,TRBV5-6,TRBD2,TGTGCCAGCAGCTACGGACTAGCGGGGGGGCAGGGGTTCTTC,CASSYGLAGGQGFF
TRBJ1-4,-,TRBV5-1,TRBD1,TGCGCCAGCAGCTTGGGACCGGGACAGGGGGAAAAACTGTTTTTT,CASSLGPGQGEKLFF
TRBJ2-3,-,TRBV7-2,TRBD2,TGTGCCAGCAGCTTACGGGGGGGGCAATCTCACACAGATACGCAGTATTTT,CASSLRGGQSHTDTQYF
TRBJ1-4,once,TRBV27,TRBD1,TGTGCCAGCAGTCTTATTAGGGGGACAGCAAATGAAAAACTGTTTTTT,CASSLIRGTANEKLFF
TRBJ2-5,once,TRBV7-3,TRBD1,TGTGCCAGCAGTCCGGGGACAGGAACCCAAGAGACCCAGTACTTC,CASSPGTGTQETQYF
TRBJ2-7,-,TRBV7-9,-,TGTGCCAGCAGCTTAGTCGGCAGGGAACACGAGCAGTACTTC,CASSLVGREHEQYF
TRBJ2-1,-,TRBV5-1,TRBD2,TGCGCCAGTAAGTCGACAGCGGGGTGGCCCACCGCGACGAATGAGCAGTTCTTC,CASKSTAGWPTATNEQFF
TRBJ2-7,-,TRBV30,-,TGTGCCTTTCTTAGCGGCGGCGTCCCGTACTTC,CAFLSGGVPYF
TRBJ2-3,-,TRBV5-6,TRBD2,TGTGCCAGCAGCTTGCTAGCGGGCACAGATACGCAGTATTTT,CASSLLAGTDTQYF
TRBJ1-2,-,TRBV6-5,-,TGTGCCAGCAGTTATGTGTGGGCAGGGAGGAACTATGGCTACACCTTC,CASSYVWAGRNYGYTF
TRBJ2-7,-,TRBV9,-,TGTGCCAGCAGCGTAGCGACAGGAACCTCCTACGAGCAGTACTTC,CASSVATGTSYEQYF
TRBJ2-5,few,TRBV11-2,-,TGTGCCAGCAAGGGGCCTGGATGGCAAGAGACCCAGTACTTC,CASKGPGWQETQYF
TRBJ2-3,-,TRBV25-1,-,TGTGCCAGCAGTGGGGTAAGGGGAAATACGCAGTATTTT,CASSGVRGNTQYF
TRBJ2-7,-,TRBV27,-,TGTGCCAGCAGTGTGCGTGTCGGGACAATGGACGAGCAGTACTTC,CASSVRVGTMDEQYF
TRBJ2-2,few,TRBV19,TRBD2,TGTGCCAGTCGACGGGGGGATTCGGACACCGGGGAGCTGTTTTTT,CASRRGDSDTGELFF
TRBJ2-5,-,TRBV2,-,TGTGCCAGCAGTGAAGCGATACGGGGTATGTGGCAAGAGACCCAGTACTTC,CASSEAIRGMWQETQYF
TRBJ2-7,-,TRBV10-2,TRBD2,TGCGCCAGCAGGGGGACTAGCGGGGGGCCCGAGCAGTACTTC,CASRGTSGGPEQYF
TRBJ2-2,-,TRBV21-1,-,TGTGCCAGCAGCAAAATCCACACGGGACAGCGTCTCACCGGGGAGCTGTTTTTT,CASSKIHTGQRLTGELFF
TRBJ1-5,-,TRBV27,TRBD1,TGTGCCAGCAGTTTGAGGACAGGGGGAAGGGATCAGCCCCAGCATTTT,CASSLRTGGRDQPQHF